This T cell receptor (beta chain) was recovered during a study of radiotherapy plus CTLA-4 blockade in lung cancer. It was focal radiation plus CTLA-4 blockade with ipilimumab that patients with chemo-refractory metastatic non-small-cell lung cancer received. The method was immunoSEQ multiplex PCR; TCRdb's version includes in-frame clones alone and lacks a portion of them. The profile covers roughly 78,000 clones, with roughly 80% appearing a single time and around 7% taken by the ten largest. The receptor's source is a human donor with non-small cell lung cancer who had a complete response to radiotherapy plus ipilimumab. Specimen: peripheral blood, collected from a patient treated with radiotherapy plus ipilimumab.

The CDR3 DNA reads as TGCGCCAGCAGCTCCACAGGGAGTAACCAAGAGACCCAGTACTTC. Amino acids: CASSSTGSNQETQYF. The V and J genes are TRBV5-1 and TRBJ2-5; D possibly corresponds to TRBD1 (6 bases). The V gene's germline CDR1 is SGHRS and CDR2 YFSETQ. This CDR3 has 15 amino acids. Trimming removed 3 bases at V and 0 bases at J, with 12 bases between.